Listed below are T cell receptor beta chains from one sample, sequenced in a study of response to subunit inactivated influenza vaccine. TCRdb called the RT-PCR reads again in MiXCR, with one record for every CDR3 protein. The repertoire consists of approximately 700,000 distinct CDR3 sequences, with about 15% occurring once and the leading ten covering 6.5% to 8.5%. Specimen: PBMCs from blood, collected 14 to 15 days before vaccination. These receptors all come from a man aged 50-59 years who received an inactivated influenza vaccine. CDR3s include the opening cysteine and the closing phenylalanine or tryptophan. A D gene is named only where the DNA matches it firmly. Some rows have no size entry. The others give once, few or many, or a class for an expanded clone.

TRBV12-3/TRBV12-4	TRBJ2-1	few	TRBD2	TGTGCCAGCAGTTTATTCCCGACTAGCGGGAGCCATGAGCAGTTCTTC	CASSLFPTSGSHEQFF
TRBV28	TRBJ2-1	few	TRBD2	TGTGCCAGCACCCAGCGGTCTAGCGGGAGGGGCGAGCAGTTCTTC	CASTQRSSGRGEQFF
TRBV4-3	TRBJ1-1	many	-	TGCGCCAGCAGCCAAGATATAAGGGAAAACACTGAAGCTTTCTTT	CASSQDIRENTEAFF
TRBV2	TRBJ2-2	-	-	TGTACCTTCAGCCCTGATGCTGTTGGGGTCCCGAACACCGGGGAGCTGTTTTTT	CTFSPDAVGVPNTGELFF
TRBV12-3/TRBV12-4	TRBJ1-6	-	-	TGTGCCAGCAGCGGAGGAGGTTCACCCCTCCACTTT	CASSGGGSPLHF
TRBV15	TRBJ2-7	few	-	TGTGCCACCAGCAGAGATCTGGGCAGGGGTAACGAGCAGTACTTC	CATSRDLGRGNEQYF
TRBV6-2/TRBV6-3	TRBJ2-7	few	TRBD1	TGTGCCAGCAGTTACGAGTTGGACAGGGGCCCCTACGAGCAGTACTTC	CASSYELDRGPYEQYF
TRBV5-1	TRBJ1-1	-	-	TGCGCCAGCAGCTTGTCACCAGGGAGGAACACTGAAGCTTTCTTT	CASSLSPGRNTEAFF
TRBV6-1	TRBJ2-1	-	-	TGTGCCAGCTCCGGGACTCCACTATACAATGAGCAGTTCTTC	CASSGTPLYNEQFF
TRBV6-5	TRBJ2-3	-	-	TGTGCCAGCAGTTACTCGATTTCCGCCCCGAGCGACGCAGATACGCAGTATTTT	CASSYSISAPSDADTQYF
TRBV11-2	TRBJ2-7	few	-	TGTGCCAGCAGCTTAGGACACCGCAGCTCCTACGAGCAGTACTTC	CASSLGHRSSYEQYF
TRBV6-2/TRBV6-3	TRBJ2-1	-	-	TGTGCCAGCAGCTTTCTCCCCCGCTCCTACAATGAGCAGTTCTTC	CASSFLPRSYNEQFF
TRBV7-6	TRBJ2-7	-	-	TGTGCCAGCAGCTTAGGGTCCGGGGAAACCTACGAGCAGTACTTC	CASSLGSGETYEQYF
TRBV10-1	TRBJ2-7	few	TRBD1	TGCGCCAGCAATCAGGACAGGGGGATGTACGAGCAGTACTTC	CASNQDRGMYEQYF
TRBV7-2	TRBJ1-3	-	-	TGTGCCAGCAGCCCCAACATGCCGCACTCTGGAAACACCATATATTTT	CASSPNMPHSGNTIYF
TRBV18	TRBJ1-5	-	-	TGTGCCAGCTCACCCCGGGGTCAGCGGAGTCAGCCCCAGCATTTT	CASSPRGQRSQPQHF
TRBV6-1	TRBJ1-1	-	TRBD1	TGTGCCAGCAGTCCACACCCTGGGACAGGGGGTTCTGAAGCTTTCTTT	CASSPHPGTGGSEAFF
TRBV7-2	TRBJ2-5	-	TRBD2	TGTGCCAGCAGCTTGGAGCGGGAGAGAGGAGAGACCCAGTACTTC	CASSLERERGETQYF
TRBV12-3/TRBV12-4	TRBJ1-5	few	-	TGTGCCAGCACCCCTCAGTGGGGTGGAGGCTATAGCAATCAGCCCCAGCATTTT	CASTPQWGGGYSNQPQHF
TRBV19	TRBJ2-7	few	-	TGTGCCAGTGGACCGAGGGGTTACGAGCAGTACTTC	CASGPRGYEQYF
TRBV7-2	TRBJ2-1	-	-	TGTGCCAGCAGCTTAGTAGGGGCGGGGAGTAAATACAATGAGCAGTTCTTC	CASSLVGAGSKYNEQFF
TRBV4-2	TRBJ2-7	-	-	TGTGCCAGCAGCCAAGATTCAAAACAGGGTCTAGGGACCTACGAGCAGTACTTC	CASSQDSKQGLGTYEQYF
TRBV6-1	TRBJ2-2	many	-	TGTGCCAGCAGTGAGTCAGGCGGCCACGGGGAGCTGTTTTTT	CASSESGGHGELFF
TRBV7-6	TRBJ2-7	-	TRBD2	TGTGCCAGCGCTCCTGGTAGCGGGACCCCTTACTCCTACGAGCAGTACTTC	CASAPGSGTPYSYEQYF
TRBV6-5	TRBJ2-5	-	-	TGTGCCAGCAGTTACGGGCAGGGAGGACCAGAGACCCAGTACTTC	CASSYGQGGPETQYF
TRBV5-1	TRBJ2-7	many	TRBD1	TGCGCCAGCAGCTTGGGAGGGACAGCAGCCTACGAGCAGTACTTC	CASSLGGTAAYEQYF
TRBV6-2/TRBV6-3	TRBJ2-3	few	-	TGTGCCAGCAGTTACAGGTTGGACAGCGGCACAGATACGCAGTATTTT	CASSYRLDSGTDTQYF
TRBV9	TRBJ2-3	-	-	TGTGCCAGCAGCGGCACAGGGGATACGCAGTATTTT	CASSGTGDTQYF
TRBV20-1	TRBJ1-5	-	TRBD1	TGCAGAGCTAGTCCGGGACAGGGTTTCAATCAGCCCCAGCATTTT	CRASPGQGFNQPQHF
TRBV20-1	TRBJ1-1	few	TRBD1	TGCAGCACAGGCGGCCAGGGGGGCTGGAACACTGAAGCTTTCTTT	CSTGGQGGWNTEAFF
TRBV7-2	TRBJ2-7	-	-	TGTGCCAGCAGCTTAATGAGGAGCTACGAGCAGTACTTC	CASSLMRSYEQYF
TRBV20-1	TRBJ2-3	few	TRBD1	TGCAGTGCCACAGGGGCGAGAAGCACAGATACGCAGTATTTT	CSATGARSTDTQYF
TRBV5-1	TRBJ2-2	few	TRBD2	TGCGCCAGCAGCTTGTCCCTAGCGGGGCCGAAGGAGCTGTTTTTT	CASSLSLAGPKELFF
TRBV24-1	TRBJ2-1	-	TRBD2	TGTGCCACCAGCCGGTGGGGGGGGAGCTACAATGAGCAGTTCTTC	CATSRWGGSYNEQFF
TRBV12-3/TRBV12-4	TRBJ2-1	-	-	TGTGCCAGCAGCCTCGGGGATATCAATGAGCAGTTCTTC	CASSLGDINEQFF
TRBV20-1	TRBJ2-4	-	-	TGCTGTGCTAGTATGGGGGCCCAAGCCAAAAACATTCAGTACTTC	CCASMGAQAKNIQYF
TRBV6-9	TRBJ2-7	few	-	TGTGCCAGCATGTCAGGCTACTACGAGCAGTACTTC	CASMSGYYEQYF
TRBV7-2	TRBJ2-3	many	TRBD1	TGTGCCAGCAGCTCGCAGGGGGTTAGCACAGATACGCAGTATTTT	CASSSQGVSTDTQYF
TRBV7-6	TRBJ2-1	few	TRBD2	TGTGCCAGCAGCTTAGGCCCGAGGGTGGGAGGGCTAAACAATGAGCAGTTCTTC	CASSLGPRVGGLNNEQFF
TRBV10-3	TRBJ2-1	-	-	TGTGCCATCAGCCAGACGGAGGGGGGGTACAATGAGCAGTTCTTC	CAISQTEGGYNEQFF
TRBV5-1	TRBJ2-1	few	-	TGCGCCAGCCGTCGTTCCTACAATGAGCAGTTCTTC	CASRRSYNEQFF
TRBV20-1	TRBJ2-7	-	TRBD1	TGCAGTGCCCCAGAAGGGGGCCTCTCCTACGAGCAGTACTTC	CSAPEGGLSYEQYF
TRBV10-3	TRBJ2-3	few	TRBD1	TGTGCCGCACAGGGGGCGATGACAGATACGCAGTATTTT	CAAQGAMTDTQYF
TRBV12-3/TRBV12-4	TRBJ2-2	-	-	TGTGCCAGCAGTTTAGGACTCAGTCCCAACACCGGGGAGCTGTTTTTT	CASSLGLSPNTGELFF
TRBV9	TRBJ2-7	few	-	TGTGCCAGCAGCCCCGACACGTCCTACGAGCAGTACTTC	CASSPDTSYEQYF
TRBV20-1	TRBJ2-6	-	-	TGCAGTGCTAGGATCAAGGGGACTGGGGCCAACGTCCTGACTTTC	CSARIKGTGANVLTF
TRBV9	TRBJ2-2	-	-	TGTGCCAGCAGCGTAAGCCAAGTAAGGGGGACCGGGGAGCTGTTTTTT	CASSVSQVRGTGELFF
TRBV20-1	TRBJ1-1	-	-	TGCAGTGCTAGTCTATCGGGGAACACTGAAGCTTTCTTT	CSASLSGNTEAFF
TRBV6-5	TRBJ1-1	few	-	TGTGCCAGCAGTTACGCGCCGGGACAAGGGAACACTGAAGCTTTCTTT	CASSYAPGQGNTEAFF
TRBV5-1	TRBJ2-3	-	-	TGCGCCAGCAGCCTGGGGGCCTACACAGTTACGCAGTATTTT	CASSLGAYTVTQYF
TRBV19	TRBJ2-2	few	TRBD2	TGTGCCACTGAGACTAGCGGGAGGACCGGGGAGCTGTTTTTT	CATETSGRTGELFF
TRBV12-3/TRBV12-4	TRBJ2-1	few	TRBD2	TGTGCCAGCAGTCCAACTAGCGGGGGGGGAGATGAGCAGTTCTTC	CASSPTSGGGDEQFF
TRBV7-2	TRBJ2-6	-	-	TGTGCCAGCAGCCAACCGGGTGGGGCCAACGTCCTGACTTTC	CASSQPGGANVLTF
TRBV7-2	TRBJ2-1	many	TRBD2	TGTGCCAGCAGGCACGAGGGACTAGCGGGATACAATGAGCAGTTCTTC	CASRHEGLAGYNEQFF
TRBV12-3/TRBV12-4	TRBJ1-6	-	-	TGTGCCAGCAGTTTAGAAGCGATGAGCTCCTATAATTCACCCCTCCACTTT	CASSLEAMSSYNSPLHF
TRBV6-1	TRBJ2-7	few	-	TGTGCCAGCAGTCGGGCAGGGTCTGACTACGAGCAGTACTTC	CASSRAGSDYEQYF
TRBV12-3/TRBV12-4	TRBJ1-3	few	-	TGTGCCAGCAGTTTTGAAGGAGCTGGAAACACCATATATTTT	CASSFEGAGNTIYF
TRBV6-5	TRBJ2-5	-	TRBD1	TGTGCCAGCAGTTACATACCAGGGACAGGGCAAGAGACCCAGTACTTC	CASSYIPGTGQETQYF
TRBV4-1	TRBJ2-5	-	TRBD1	TGCGCCAGCAGCCAAGAGAGGGACAGGGGAGAGACCCAGTACTTC	CASSQERDRGETQYF